Below are 22 T cell receptor beta chains sequenced from a single sample in a study of blood T cell repertoires in COVID-19. Clones were sequenced by immunoSEQ multiplex PCR, and TCRdb holds only the in-frame ones, with some missing. In the table there are 140,000 to 150,000 clones, more than 75% of which are singletons. The source material was PBMCs or T cells enriched from blood (not recorded which). The source is a woman younger than 45 with acute COVID-19.

The rearrangement links TRBV28 to TRBJ1-2; D is unclear. The V and J ends lost 3 bases and 3 bases respectively, with 8 bases between them. The CDR3 loop spans 13 amino acids. Germline V gene lookup returns CDR1 MDHEN and CDR2 SYDVKM. CDR3 amino acids: CASSLAGDYGYTF. The CDR3 DNA reads as TGTGCCAGCAGTTTGGCGGGTGACTATGGCTACACCTTC.

The V gene is TRBV18, the J gene TRBJ1-2, with a weak D call TRBD1 (6 bases). V dropped 6 bases and J dropped 2 bases, with 13 bases sitting between them. Germline-derived CDR1 and CDR2 are KGHSH and LQKENI. The length of the CDR3 is 14 residues. The CDR3 coding sequence is TGTGCCAGCTCGTTGGACAGCCTCAACTATGGCTACACCTTC. Encoded protein: CASSLDSLNYGYTF.

The CDR3 sequence is CASSYSDYYGYTF. As DNA, the CDR3 is TGTGCCAGCAGTTACTCGGACTACTATGGCTACACCTTC. This sequence joins TRBV6-2 or TRBV6-3 and TRBJ1-2; the D is unclear. CDR1 and CDR2 from the germline V gene are MNHEY and SVGEGT. This CDR3 contains 13 residues. Trimming pared 0 bases from V and 3 bases from J, leaving 5 bases between.

This chain joins TRBV29-1 and TRBJ2-1; D not resolved. Per germline, CDR1 SQVTM and CDR2 ANQGSEA. The CDR3 runs to 14 residues. Deletions cut 0 bases from V and 10 bases from J, with 16 bases between. The CDR3 here is CSVEDPRSLTEQFF. The CDR3 DNA sequence: TGCAGCGTTGAAGATCCAAGGAGCTTGACCGAGCAGTTCTTC.

The V gene is TRBV7-8, the J gene TRBJ2-7; the match to TRBD1 covers 8 bases. V gave up 1 base and J gave up 0 bases; unmatched junction bases: 8. The germline gives CDR1 SGHVS, CDR2 FQNEAQ. The CDR3 covers 17 residues. In nucleotides, the CDR3 is TGTGCCAGCAGCTTAGGTACCAGGACAGGGAGCTCCTACGAGCAGTACTTC. This gives the protein CASSLGTRTGSSYEQYF.

The V gene is TRBV2, the J gene TRBJ2-5, with 9 nucleotides matching TRBD2. V lost 6 bases, J lost 5 bases, and 16 bases stayed unmatched. The CDR3 loop spans 17 amino acids. The V gene's germline CDR1 is SNHLY and CDR2 FYNNEI. The CDR3 coding sequence is TGTGCCAGCAGCCCCGGGGGGCGGGAGGGCCTGTTGGAGACCCAGTACTTC. Residues: CASSPGGREGLLETQYF.

The rearrangement uses TRBV28 and TRBJ1-4; 9 nucleotides line up with TRBD1. Germline loops: CDR1 MDHEN, CDR2 SYDVKM. With 1 base clipped from V and 3 bases from J, the junction kept 9 bases outside the gene matches. The CDR3 loop spans 18 amino acids. CDR3 region: CASSLFLGTGSANEKLFF. As DNA, the CDR3 is TGTGCCAGCAGTTTATTTCTAGGGACAGGGTCAGCTAATGAAAAACTGTTTTTT.

The chain combines TRBV2 with TRBJ1-6; TRBD1 aligns across 7 bases. Germline values: CDR1 SNHLY, CDR2 FYNNEI. V gave up 6 bases and J gave up 6 bases; unmatched junction bases: 8. The CDR3 has 15 amino acids. This CDR3 reads CASRTRDSLNSPLHF. CDR3 nucleotide sequence: TGTGCCAGCAGAACCCGGGACAGCCTTAATTCACCCCTCCACTTT.

This chain connects TRBV7-9 to TRBJ1-1, with 8 bases aligning to TRBD1. This CDR3 is built from 14 residues. In germline, CDR1 is SEHNR, CDR2 FQNEAQ (reference sequence). V shed 5 bases and J 3 bases; nucleotides not matched to a gene: 5. The CDR3 coding sequence is TGTGCCAGCAGCCGACAGGGGATGGACACTGAAGCTTTCTTT. The encoded protein is CASSRQGMDTEAFF.

The chain recombines TRBV5-6 with TRBJ2-3; TRBD2 agrees at 8 bases. The CDR3 totals 14 residues. With V trimmed by 4 bases and J by 2 bases, 3 bases remained unmatched. Germline V gene sequence: CDR1 SGHDT, CDR2 YYEEEE. CDR3 region: CASSQAGATDTQYF. CDR3 coding DNA: TGTGCCAGCAGCCAAGCGGGAGCCACAGATACGCAGTATTTT. Looking up the rest from reference TRBV5-6 and TRBJ2-3 gives the full variable domain: DAGVTQSPTHLIKTRGQQVTLRCSPKSGHDTVSWYQQALGQGPQFIFQYYEEEERQRGNFPDRFSGHQFPNYSSELNVNALLLGDSALYLCASSQAGATDTQYFGPGTRLTVL.

This clone was counted once. This rearrangement joins TRBV4-3 to TRBJ2-7, with 9 bases fitting TRBD2. Trimming at V came to 0 bases and at J to 6 bases, leaving 12 bases not matched to a gene. This CDR3 contains 17 residues. Germline assignment: CDR1 LGHNA and CDR2 YSLEER. The CDR3 spells CASSQDITGLASPEQYF. CDR3 coding DNA: TGCGCCAGCAGCCAAGATATCACGGGACTAGCATCTCCCGAGCAGTACTTC.

V and J are TRBV27 and TRBJ2-3; tentative D call: TRBD2 (7 bases). Germline lookup yields CDR1 MNHEY and CDR2 SMNVEV (reference sequence). This CDR3 contains 18 residues. V lost 4 bases, J lost 4 bases, and 24 bases lay in between. CDR3 region: CASSSPPGGAAWADTQYF. CDR3 in DNA: TGTGCCAGCAGTTCACCCCCGGGGGGCGCCGCTTGGGCAGATACGCAGTATTTT.

This chain uses TRBV2 with TRBJ2-7, with TRBD1 identical over 7 bases. Germline loops: CDR1 SNHLY, CDR2 FYNNEI. Germline trimming cut 10 bases from V and 4 bases from J; bases unmatched to any gene: 10. The CDR3 length is 13 residues. CDR3 region: CANSPGTAYEQYF. For the CDR3, the DNA is TGTGCCAACAGCCCCGGGACAGCTTACGAGCAGTACTTC. Using reference TRBV2 and TRBJ2-7 for the parts outside the CDR3, the full variable domain is EPEVTQTPSHQVTQMGQEVILRCVPISNHLYFYWYRQILGQKVEFLVSFYNNEISEKSEIFDDQFSVERPDGSNFTLKIRSTKLEDSAMYFCANSPGTAYEQYFGPGTRLTVT.

V and J are TRBV12-3 or TRBV12-4 and TRBJ1-2; 9 nucleotides agree with TRBD1. The V segment lost 6 bases and the J segment 7 bases; nucleotides outside the gene matches: 3. The CDR3 is 12 amino acids. The CDR3 protein is CASSRTGVGYTF. Here the CDR3 DNA reads TGTGCCAGCAGCCGGACAGGGGTTGGCTACACCTTC.

Written as DNA, the CDR3 is TGTGCCAGCATTAGCGGGGGAGCCTACGAGCAGTACTTC. This sequence encodes CASISGGAYEQYF. This chain links TRBV28 with TRBJ2-7; 9 nucleotides align to TRBD2. The CDR3 extends over 13 amino acids. Trimming took 7 bases from V and 2 from J; bases not matched to a gene: 3. Germline V CDR1 and CDR2: MDHEN, SYDVKM.

The chain is built from TRBV28 and TRBJ1-3; the match to TRBD1 covers 7 bases. Per germline, CDR1 MDHEN and CDR2 SYDVKM. This CDR3 spans 16 amino acids. Unmatched junction bases numbered 7, after V lost 5 bases and J lost 0 bases. The CDR3 DNA reads TGTGCCAGCAGTCCAGGGACAGTCCCCTCTGGAAACACCATATATTTT. It specifies CASSPGTVPSGNTIYF. The whole variable domain, filled in from reference TRBV28 and TRBJ1-3, reads DVKVTQSSRYLVKRTGEKVFLECVQDMDHENMFWYRQDPGLGLRLIYFSYDVKMKEKGDIPEGYSVSREKKERFSLILESASTNQTSMYLCASSPGTVPSGNTIYFGEGSWLTVV.

The CDR3 here is CASSLAADTQYF. CDR3 sequence (DNA): TGTGCCAGCAGTTTAGCGGCAGATACGCAGTATTTT. The chain links TRBV28 to TRBJ2-3; D gene ambiguous. Per the germline V gene, CDR1 is MDHEN and CDR2 is SYDVKM. V was trimmed by 2 bases and J by 4 bases, leaving 4 bases between them. The CDR3 consists of 12 residues.

The gene calls are TRBV2 and TRBJ1-1; TRBD1 aligns across 9 bases. Losses at the gene ends were 5 bases for V and 1 base for J; bases not matched to a gene: 2. CDR3 size: 14 residues. Germline-derived CDR1 and CDR2 are SNHLY and FYNNEI. CDR3 sequence (DNA): TGTGCCAGCAGTCGACAGGGGGGGAACACTGAAGCTTTCTTT. It codes for CASSRQGGNTEAFF. The full variable domain, completed using reference TRBV2 and TRBJ1-1, is EPEVTQTPSHQVTQMGQEVILRCVPISNHLYFYWYRQILGQKVEFLVSFYNNEISEKSEIFDDQFSVERPDGSNFTLKIRSTKLEDSAMYFCASSRQGGNTEAFFGQGTRLTVV.

V and J are TRBV28 and TRBJ2-4, with D possibly being TRBD1 (6 bases). The CDR3 runs to 16 residues. V shed 3 bases and J shed 5 bases, with 17 bases lying between them. Germline V lookup: CDR1 MDHEN, CDR2 SYDVKM. The CDR3: CASSFLGASGENIQYF. In DNA, the CDR3 is TGTGCCAGCAGTTTTCTCGGGGCATCAGGGGAAAACATTCAGTACTTC. Drawing the rest from reference TRBV28 and TRBJ2-4, the complete variable domain is DVKVTQSSRYLVKRTGEKVFLECVQDMDHENMFWYRQDPGLGLRLIYFSYDVKMKEKGDIPEGYSVSREKKERFSLILESASTNQTSMYLCASSFLGASGENIQYFGAGTRLSVL.

This chain connects TRBV10-3 to TRBJ1-4; the D gene is possibly TRBD1 (6 bases). Germline V gene lookup returns CDR1 ENHRY and CDR2 SYGVKD. The ends were cut back, 3 bases at V and 8 bases at J, with 13 bases in the middle. The CDR3 has 14 residues. CDR3 nucleotides: TGTGCCATCAGTGATGACAGGACCCGGGAAAAACTGTTTTTT. This sequence encodes CAISDDRTREKLFF.

This clone has just one count. This sequence joins TRBV28 and TRBJ2-7; the D gene is possibly TRBD1 (6 bases). Germline lookup yields CDR1 MDHEN and CDR2 SYDVKM. The V and J ends lost 6 bases and 2 bases respectively, with 23 bases between them. This CDR3 is 17 amino acids long. CDR3 residues: CASRAYQLWTDTYEQYF. In nucleotides, the CDR3 is TGTGCCAGCAGAGCTTACCAGTTGTGGACAGATACCTACGAGCAGTACTTC.

The chain joins TRBV5-1 to TRBJ2-5; TRBD2 matches 11 bases. V lost 3 bases to trimming and J lost 5 bases; unmatched junction nucleotides: 3. Germline V gene sequence: CDR1 SGHRS, CDR2 YFSETQ. The CDR3 spans 14 residues. CDR3 loop: CASSWGLAAETQYF. In DNA, the CDR3 is TGCGCCAGCAGCTGGGGACTAGCGGCGGAGACCCAGTACTTC.